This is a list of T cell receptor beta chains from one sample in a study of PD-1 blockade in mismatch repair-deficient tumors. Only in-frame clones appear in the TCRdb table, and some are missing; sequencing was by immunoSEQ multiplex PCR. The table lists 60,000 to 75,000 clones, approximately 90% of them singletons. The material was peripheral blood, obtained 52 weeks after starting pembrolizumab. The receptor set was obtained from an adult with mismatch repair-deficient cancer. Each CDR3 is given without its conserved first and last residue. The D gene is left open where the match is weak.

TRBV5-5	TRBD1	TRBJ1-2	ASSRTGVDTAEST
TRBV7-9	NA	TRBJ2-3	ASSSVRLSTDTQY
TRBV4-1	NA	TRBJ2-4	ASSQVTGQEGENIQY
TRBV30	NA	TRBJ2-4	AWSVDRGGPY
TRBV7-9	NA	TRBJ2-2	ASSLARGSNTGELF
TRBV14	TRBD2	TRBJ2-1	ASSQEYVTSGYYNEQF
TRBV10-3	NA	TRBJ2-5	AISTRLGTQY
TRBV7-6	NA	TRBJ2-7	ASSLDRGGYEQY
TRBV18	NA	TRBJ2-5	ASSLETETQY
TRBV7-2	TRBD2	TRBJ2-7	ASSLGLAGDEQY
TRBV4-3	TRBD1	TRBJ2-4	ASSQTGQGGKNIQY
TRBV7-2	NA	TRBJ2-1	ASSLGASSYNEQF
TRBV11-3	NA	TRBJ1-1	ASSPNPEAF